This T cell receptor beta chain was retrieved from a study of post-analysis software for immune sequencing data. Details on this clonotype: Its cognate antigen is unknown.

Broader study findings: Comparison of patients with controls showed five TRBV segments more frequent in patients, TRBV5-6, TRBV5-1 and TRBV20-1 among them. The authors found that F measure strongly co-clustered same-batch samples.

TCR beta cDNA libraries included unique molecular identifiers. T cells numbering 1 to 10 million yielded 450,000 to 500,000 cDNA molecules. TCRdb redid the calling of the PCR reads with MiXCR, one entry per CDR3 protein. This sample has fewer than 850,000 distinct CDR3 sequences, with just under 30% found just once. After removal of 3 bases from V and 6 bases from J, the junction contained 5 bases not matched to a gene. CDR3 length: 14 residues. The germline V gene has CDR1 SGHRS and CDR2 YFSETQ. J is TRBJ1-4 and V is TRBV5-1; TRBD1 matches at 7 bases. The sequencing sample was made of blood. This TCR was recovered from a girl aged 5-17 years with multiple sclerosis. The chain's CDR3 is CASSWIGTDEKLFF. The CDR3, as DNA: TGCGCCAGCAGCTGGATAGGGACAGATGAAAAACTGTTTTTT.